This T cell receptor beta chain was sequenced in a study of T cells expressing NK-cell markers. Overall study context: The sequencing cohort of eight donors included seven HCMV-seropositive individuals and one seronegative individual.

TCRdb re-called the 5' RACE reads; one entry per CDR3 protein, DNA not given. The repertoire table contains some 280,000 distinct CDR3 sequences. Per germline, CDR1 MNHNS and CDR2 SASEGT. This CDR3 has 15 residues. The sequencing sample was made of blood T cells: a sorted CD56 or NKG2C T cell subset, CD4+ or CD8+ T cells, or bulk PBMC T cells (not recorded which). This clonotype was sampled from a young man in good health. This chain uses TRBV6-1 with TRBJ2-3; TCRdb selects TRBD1, and the lack of DNA leaves this call unchecked. CDR3 in amino acids: CASNPRQGITDTQYF.